The text below deals with one TCR beta chain. This clonotype was found many times. The antigen it recognizes is unknown. No much larger clone is present one base from it, and per-base qualities are unavailable. The V end loses 5 bases and the J end loses 7 bases, and a stretch of 14 bases separates them. Including cysteine and phenylalanine, the CDR3 has 13 amino acids. The DNA shown is the 39-base CDR3, in frame from base 1. The germline V gene provides CDR1 SGHTA and CDR2 FQGTGA. Profiling of TCR beta VDJ combinations and CDR3 sequences used genomic DNA as the template. TCR repertoire sequencing was run on an Illumina HiSeq 2000. The study's processing was this. Repertoires were assessed using TRBV/TRBJ rearrangement plots, CDR3 size and DJ length profiles, and Simpson's diversity index. The most abundant DNA sequence in the deep sequencing data was defined as the immunodominant clone. CDR3 amino acid sequences were checked for sharing across subjects and were also compared against the VDJdb database and published repertoires. TCRdb reprocessing: public reads trimmed at Q25 with fastp, clones called with MiXCR, in-frame beta chains kept. Identical CDR3 protein sequences are pooled into one entry, listed with their most common genes and DNA. None of the V and J calls come from the authors' own analysis; TCRdb made them. The table for this sample lists under 350,000 distinct CDR3 sequences; approximately 55% of them were counted only once. In total, the top ten clones hold 8% of the sample.

TCR repertoires of sorted CD4+ and CD8+ blood T cells from severe aplastic anemia patients and healthy subjects were deep-sequenced in the study. Ficoll-Paque density gradient centrifugation was used to isolate peripheral blood mononuclear cells. Before DNA extraction, CD4+ and CD8+ T cells were sorted with FACS or magnetic beads. The record originates from a study of CD8+CD57+ T cells in acquired aplastic anemia (dated by TCRdb to the late 2010s). Regarding the research as a whole: A mean of roughly 3.2 ug of DNA, ranging from roughly 0.19 to 30 ug, was extracted from sorted CD4+ and CD8+ cells. Broad study findings and their caveats: CD8+ Simpson's diversity did not differ significantly between patients and healthy controls (P=0.060). Approximately 27 CD8+ CDR3 sequences were found in both patients and controls but appeared to be highly expressed in patients and within the immunodominant clones of the patients.

Sample: sorted CD4+, CD8+, or CD8+CD57+ T cells (not recorded which) from PBMCs. This sequence uses TRBV7-3 and TRBJ2-5; the D gene is perhaps TRBD2, on 6 matching bases. The receptor's source is a human donor with severe aplastic anemia or a healthy control (not recorded which). The CDR3 protein sequence reads: CASSPRGAGTQYF. The DNA sequence is as follows: TGTGCCAGCAGCCCCCGCGGGGCCGGGACCCAGTACTTC. With the portions outside the CDR3 filled from the reference TRBV7-3 and TRBJ2-5 genes, the complete variable region becomes GAGVSQTPSNKVTEKGKYVELRCDPISGHTALYWYRQSLGQGPEFLIYFQGTGAADDSGLPNDRFFAVRPEGSVSTLKIQRTERGDSAVYLCASSPRGAGTQYFGPGTRLLVL.